The 25 T cell receptor beta chains below were found in one sample sequenced in a study of blood T cell repertoires in COVID-19 (dated by TCRdb to 2018 to 2020). Library preparation was by the immunoSEQ multiplex PCR assay. TCRdb obtained this table from immuneACCESS and retained in-frame rearrangements with V and J assigned. These tables miss some clones; where compared with another copy, unresolved V genes account for less than half of the shortfall, and the remainder is unexplained. Across this sample there are 350,000 to 450,000 clones, with around 87% seen only once. Together, the top ten hold approximately 1.9% of the sample. The sequenced sample consisted of PBMCs or T cells enriched from blood (not recorded which). Receptors were obtained from a man aged 40-49 years in a cohort exposed to, infected with or recovered from COVID-19 (not recorded which).

V usage is TRBV12-1 and J usage is TRBJ2-3; whether TRBD2, the table's D call, matches the DNA was not checked. TRBV12-1 represents a pseudogene. This CDR3 contains 16 residues. The CDR3 coding sequence is TGTGCCAGCACTTTCCTACCGGGAGTTAGCACAGATACGCAGTATTTT. It encodes CASTFLPGVSTDTQYF.

The V gene is TRBV7-8, the J gene TRBJ2-7, with a weak D call TRBD2 (5 bases). From germline, CDR1 is SGHVS and CDR2 FQNEAQ. The CDR3 is 13 amino acids. With 5 bases removed from V and 9 bases from J, the gap between germline ends came to 17 bases. The CDR3 region is CASSRRTGIGQYF. The CDR3 DNA follows: TGTGCCAGCAGCCGCCGGACTGGGATTGGGCAGTACTTC.

This sequence joins TRBV5-1 and TRBJ2-2, with 8 bases fitting TRBD1. V dropped 0 bases and J dropped 1; count of bases not matched to a gene: 5. Germline V gene lookup returns CDR1 SGHRS and CDR2 YFSETQ. The CDR3 extends over 17 amino acids. The DNA of the CDR3 is TGCGCCAGCAGCTTGGAACGGACAGGGAGGAACACCGGGGAGCTGTTTTTT. It yields the protein CASSLERTGRNTGELFF.

The V gene is TRBV4-1, the J gene TRBJ2-5; a possible D gene is TRBD2 (6 bases). Trimming left V 0 bases short and J 5 bases short, with 13 bases between. CDR1 and CDR2 (germline): MGHRA, YSYEKL. This CDR3 spans 15 amino acids. CDR3 region: CASSQEWRDGETQYF. The DNA for the CDR3 is TGCGCCAGCAGCCAAGAATGGAGGGACGGGGAGACCCAGTACTTC.

This sequence joins TRBV11-2 and TRBJ1-1; 9 nucleotides match TRBD1. This CDR3 has 14 amino acids. Germline V CDR1 and CDR2: SGHAT, FQNNGV. V lost 7 bases, J lost 4 bases, and 7 bases stayed unmatched. The CDR3 DNA reads TGTGCCAGCACTGTTACAGGGGGCGTCACTGAAGCTTTCTTT. Its translation: CASTVTGGVTEAFF.

The gene calls are TRBV19 and TRBJ1-5, with 9 bases fitting TRBD1. The CDR3 has 15 amino acids. Per the germline V gene, CDR1 is LNHDA and CDR2 is SQIVND (reference sequence). V dropped 7 bases and J dropped 2; count of bases not matched to a gene: 6. The CDR3 here is CASNRGPGGNQPQHF. The CDR3 DNA reads TGTGCCAGTAACAGGGGGCCGGGTGGCAATCAGCCCCAGCATTTT.

The J gene is TRBJ2-7, the V gene TRBV28; D unclear. This CDR3 region has 12 residues. The germline V and J ends were trimmed by 6 bases and 2 bases, with 8 bases remaining between them. The V gene's germline CDR1 is MDHEN and CDR2 SYDVKM. The CDR3 protein is CASREFAYEQYF. Here the CDR3 DNA reads TGTGCCAGCAGAGAGTTCGCCTACGAGCAGTACTTC.

The chain has TRBV11-1 and TRBJ2-5; D possibly corresponds to TRBD2 (5 bases). V shed 7 bases and J shed 4 bases, with 13 bases lying between them. The CDR3 totals 13 residues. CDR1 and CDR2 from the germline V gene are SGHAT and FQDESV (reference sequence). This CDR3 is CASTIRGLETQYF. In DNA form, the CDR3 reads TGTGCCAGCACCATCCGGGGTTTAGAGACCCAGTACTTC.

The J gene is TRBJ1-2, the V gene TRBV10-1, with D maybe TRBD1 (5 bases). Trimming pared 5 bases from V and 4 bases from J, leaving 11 bases between. Germline assignment: CDR1 WNHNN and CDR2 SYGVQD (reference sequence). This CDR3 has 13 residues. Here the CDR3 DNA reads TGCGCCAGCAGTTCAGGGCCTGGCTATGGCTACACCTTC. It translates to CASSSGPGYGYTF.

The rearrangement links TRBV2 to TRBJ2-1, with TRBD2 identical over 10 bases. Germline-derived CDR1 and CDR2 are SNHLY and FYNNEI. CDR3 length: 19 amino acids. V lost 2 bases and J lost 5; bases outside the gene matches: 15. This CDR3 reads CASSEPGTSAPPGNNEQFF. CDR3 in DNA: TGTGCCAGCAGTGAACCCGGGACTAGCGCCCCCCCCGGGAACAATGAGCAGTTCTTC.

CDR3 sequence (DNA): TGTGCCAGCAGCGGACTAGCGGGAGCTGGGGAGCTGTTTTTT. This sequence encodes CASSGLAGAGELFF. The V gene is TRBV9, the J gene TRBJ2-2, with TRBD2 matching 12 bases. Trimming took 3 bases from V and 8 from J; bases not matched to a gene: 2. Germline CDR1 is SGDLS and CDR2 is YYNGEE. The CDR3 is 14 amino acids.

CDR3 DNA sequence: TGTGCCAGCAGCTCACAGGGGGCTGGGTGGAGTTCACCCCTCCACTTT. It yields the protein CASSSQGAGWSSPLHF. The V and J genes are TRBV5-5 and TRBJ1-6; TRBD1 agrees at 9 bases. CDR1 and CDR2 from the germline V gene are SGHKS and YYEKEE (reference sequence). The CDR3 length is 16 residues. Germline trimming cut 3 bases from V and 9 bases from J; bases unmatched to any gene: 10.

The CDR3 loop is CASSELGTSGSYEQYF. CDR3 nucleotides: TGCGCCAGCAGTGAGTTGGGGACTAGCGGTTCCTACGAGCAGTACTTC. The rearrangement joins TRBV10-2 to TRBJ2-7, with 11 positions matching TRBD2. The junction had 3 bases not matched to a gene; V was cut back by 1 base and J by 1 base. This CDR3 has 16 residues. Germline CDR1 WSHSY, CDR2 SAAADI.

The rearrangement uses TRBV6-1 and TRBJ2-2, with 8 nucleotides matching TRBD1. The germline V gene encodes CDR1 MNHNS and CDR2 SASEGT. V was clipped by 4 bases and J by 0 bases; unmatched bases: 4. The CDR3 has 16 residues. CDR3 in DNA: TGTGCCAGCAGTGGGGGGACAGGATCGAACACCGGGGAGCTGTTTTTT. It yields the protein CASSGGTGSNTGELFF.

The rearrangement uses TRBV6-5 and TRBJ2-5, with a possible D match to TRBD1 (5 bases). The germline gives CDR1 MNHEY, CDR2 SVGAGI. V lost 6 bases to trimming and J lost 5 bases, with 13 bases between them. The CDR3 is made up of 13 amino acids. The CDR3 DNA is TGTGCCAGCAGGTTATCAGGGCGGGAGACCCAGTACTTC. Translation: CASRLSGRETQYF.

The chain uses TRBV27 and TRBJ1-5, with no clear D. The CDR3 consists of 15 residues. V lost 3 bases and J lost 0, with 9 bases in between. CDR1 and CDR2 (germline): MNHEY, SMNVEV (reference sequence). The CDR3 loop is CASSFSVYSNQPQHF. The CDR3 DNA is TGTGCCAGCAGTTTTAGCGTATATAGCAATCAGCCCCAGCATTTT.

This chain joins TRBV30 and TRBJ1-5, with a weak D call TRBD1 (6 bases). Trimming left V 5 bases short and J 2 bases short, with 13 bases between. Per the germline V gene, CDR1 is GTSNPN and CDR2 is SVGIG (reference sequence). The CDR3 is 14 residues long. The CDR3 spells CAWGTTGRNQPQHF. Written as DNA, the CDR3 is TGTGCCTGGGGGACTACAGGGCGCAATCAGCCCCAGCATTTT.

V is TRBV5-1 and J is TRBJ2-7, with 12 bases aligning to TRBD2. V lost 6 bases and J lost 5; bases outside the gene matches: 6. The germline CDR1 and CDR2 sequences are SGHRS and YFSETQ. The CDR3 is 14 residues long. The CDR3 DNA is TGCGCCAGCACTGTGACTAGCGGGAGCCACGAGCAGTACTTC. Protein: CASTVTSGSHEQYF.

This chain joins TRBV7-8 and TRBJ1-6, with 8 bases lining up with TRBD1. This CDR3 is built from 18 residues. Per germline, CDR1 SGHVS and CDR2 FQNEAQ. Losses at the gene ends were 1 base for V and 9 bases for J; bases not matched to a gene: 14. The CDR3 sequence: CASSLVEYTGTGSSPLHF. The CDR3 DNA reads TGTGCCAGCAGCTTAGTAGAGTACACAGGGACAGGTTCTTCACCCCTCCACTTT.

V usage is TRBV12-2 and J usage is TRBJ2-2; the listed D gene, TRBD2, was not tested against the DNA. TRBV12-2 constitutes a pseudogene. The CDR3 contains 21 residues. The CDR3 reads CASRCPPAASGRGPHTGELFF. CDR3 DNA sequence: TGTGCAAGTCGCTGCCCCCCCGCGGCTAGCGGGAGGGGCCCGCACACCGGGGAGCTGTTTTTT.

The table lists this clone with a few counts. As DNA, the CDR3 is TGTGCCAGCAGCGCTACAACGGAGGAGAGTTCACCCCTCCACTTT. Protein product: CASSATTEESSPLHF. This chain links TRBV9 with TRBJ1-6, with unresolved D. Germline CDR1 and CDR2: SGDLS and YYNGEE. The CDR3 length is 15 residues. Trimming pared 3 bases from V and 9 bases from J, leaving 16 bases between.

V is TRBV7-8 and J is TRBJ2-1; maybe TRBD2 (6 bases). Trimming cost V 4 bases and J 0 bases, with 16 bases left between them. The CDR3 contains 17 residues. Germline V gene data show CDR1 as SGHVS and CDR2 as FQNEAQ. CDR3 sequence reads: CASSSMGGRGSYNEQFF. The CDR3 DNA reads TGTGCCAGCAGCTCTATGGGTGGGCGGGGCTCCTACAATGAGCAGTTCTTC. Complete variable domain (other parts from reference TRBV7-8 and TRBJ2-1): GAGVSQSPRYKVAKRGQDVALRCDPISGHVSLFWYQQALGQGPEFLTYFQNEAQLDKSGLPSDRFFAERPEGSVSTLKIQRTQQEDSAVYLCASSSMGGRGSYNEQFFGPGTRLTVL.

This sequence joins TRBV6-2 or TRBV6-3 and TRBJ2-1, with D tentatively TRBD2 (5 bases). CDR1 and CDR2 (germline): MNHEY, SVGEGT. Trimming left V 2 bases short and J 9 bases short, with 20 bases between. This CDR3 comprises 16 residues. The CDR3 region has the DNA TGTGCCAGCAGTTACAGGGAGAGTCTCTATAGGATTGAGCAGTTCTTC. It codes for CASSYRESLYRIEQFF.

The chain recombines TRBV6-5 with TRBJ2-5; 12 nucleotides align to TRBD2. CDR3 length: 16 amino acids. V was pared by 2 bases and J by 4 bases, with 5 bases of the junction left unmatched. The germline V gene encodes CDR1 MNHEY and CDR2 SVGAGI. The CDR3 sequence: CASSYGASGRGETQYF. The CDR3 DNA sequence: TGTGCCAGCAGTTACGGCGCTAGCGGGAGGGGAGAGACCCAGTACTTC.

The J gene is TRBJ1-4, the V gene TRBV4-1; tentative D call: TRBD1 (6 bases). The V gene lost 1 base and the J gene lost 6 bases, with 9 bases spanning the gap. Per germline, CDR1 MGHRA and CDR2 YSYEKL. The CDR3 is 14 amino acids. The CDR3 reads CASSQGRTDEKLFF. In DNA, the CDR3 is TGCGCCAGCAGCCAAGGCCGGACAGATGAAAAACTGTTTTTT.